The entry that follows covers one T cell receptor (beta chain) sequence. Its specificity is not known. During the collection period, no donor immune events like infections were recorded. The sample is drawn from a study of identifying expanded T cells in peripheral blood. The data were produced by immunoSEQ multiplex PCR, yet TCRdb's version contains in-frame clones alone and is incomplete. The table lists under 70,000 clones, 80% to 90% of them singletons. Study-wide results and caveats: Variance in clone template counts between approximately 2-week samples significantly increased with total template count across all healthy donors.

CDR3 length: 17 amino acids. Germline assignment: CDR1 MNHEY and CDR2 SMNVEV (reference sequence). Trimming removed 1 base from V and 2 bases from J, with 15 bases in between. The sample comprised blood. The chain joins TRBV27 to TRBJ1-5, with D perhaps TRBD1 (5 bases). The sequence was collected from a person between 18 and 69 years old in good health. Here the CDR3 DNA reads TGTGCCAGCAGTTTATATGGGTTTGGGGGAGGCAATCAGCCCCAGCATTTT. This encodes CASSLYGFGGGNQPQHF.